This T cell receptor beta chain was recorded in a study of long-term antiretroviral therapy in people with HIV. The CDR3 is 13 residues long. V shed 2 bases and J 8 bases; nucleotides not matched to a gene: 5. The V gene's germline CDR1 is MDHEN and CDR2 SYDVKM. Study-wide findings and caveats: Dominant in the repertoire at all time points were clones expanded before ART.

To note about this clone: The antigen remains undetermined.

Assay version v3.0 of immunoSEQ was used, and it was run at survey level. Only in-frame clones appear in the TCRdb table, and some are missing; sequencing was by immunoSEQ multiplex PCR. Among more than 25,000 clones listed, about 89% were seen once. Specimen: unsorted PBMCs, collected 3.1 years after starting antiretroviral therapy. The V gene is TRBV28, the J gene TRBJ1-1; the match to TRBD1 covers 7 bases. This TCR was sampled from a man aged 18 to 30 with HIV. CDR3 bases: TGTGCCAGCAGTTTAGGGGGACAGTTGGAAGCTTTCTTT. This sequence encodes CASSLGGQLEAFF.